The entry below describes one TCR beta chain. No antigen is known for it. No clone much larger than this one lies a single base away; base qualities are absent. This specimen belongs to a study of T-cell reconstitution after alpha-beta-depleted transplantation in children (dated by TCRdb to between 2015 and 2016). Regarding the complete study: T-cell immune reconstitution after TCRalphabeta/CD19-depleted allogeneic hematopoietic cell transplantation in children was quantitatively tracked in the study by means of TCR repertoire profiling.

Library construction relied on PCR. The sample was run on an Illumina HiSeq 2500. TCR library preparation used molecular barcoding, with unique molecular identifiers applied to normalize quantification of the TCRbeta repertoire. TCRdb took the public reads, trimmed them with fastp at Q25, ran MiXCR for clone calling and kept in-frame beta chains. Every distinct CDR3 protein forms one entry, paired with its most common genes and DNA. For this sample there are approximately 400,000 distinct CDR3 sequences; approximately 11% appear just once. 4.5% to 6.5% of the sample comes from the top ten. The CDR3 sequence holds 13 residues, the cysteine and phenylalanine included. Left in the record is the CDR3 DNA by itself, 39 bases read in frame from the first base. The trim is 5 bases for V and 5 bases for J, with a gap of 12 bases between the germline ends. CDR1 and CDR2 (SNHLY, FYNNEI) derive from the germline V gene.

The sequence joins TRBV2 to TRBJ2-5; no D gene call is confident. Specimen: PBMCs from the stem cell graft donor, collected from the stem cell graft. The sequence came from a human donor who donated a stem cell graft to a child with acute myeloid leukemia. The nucleotide sequence reads TGTGCCAGCAGTAAAGACACCTTTGAGACCCAGTACTTC. Translated, this gives CASSKDTFETQYF. The CDR3, completed at both ends by the reference TRBV2 and TRBJ2-5 genes, gives the full variable domain EPEVTQTPSHQVTQMGQEVILRCVPISNHLYFYWYRQILGQKVEFLVSFYNNEISEKSEIFDDQFSVERPDGSNFTLKIRSTKLEDSAMYFCASSKDTFETQYFGPGTRLLVL.